This T cell receptor beta chain is drawn from a study of control samples from healthy donors and cancer patients. V was clipped by 1 base and J by 8 bases, with 13 bases between them. Germline V gene sequence: CDR1 SGHTA, CDR2 FQGNSA. The CDR3 covers 14 residues. Clones were sequenced by immunoSEQ multiplex PCR, and TCRdb holds only the in-frame ones, with some missing. The sample lists 150,000 to 200,000 clones; just over 90% were seen once. The sequenced material came from blood. This receptor was taken from a woman aged 55-75 years in good health. The chain links TRBV7-2 to TRBJ2-3; D assignment may be TRBD1 or TRBD2 (6 bases each). CDR3 sequence: CASSLGGGPATQYF. CDR3 DNA sequence: TGTGCCAGCAGCTTAGGAGGGGGGCCGGCTACGCAGTATTTT.